The source of this T cell receptor beta chain is a study of cytomegalovirus exposure and HLA in healthy donors. Trimming removed 4 bases from V and 7 bases from J; junction bases left unmatched: 5. Per the germline V gene, CDR1 is LGHNA and CDR2 is YNFKEQ. The CDR3 spans 14 residues. The study ran its PCR with 60 Vbeta and 13 Jbeta primers. Profiled with immunoSEQ multiplex PCR; TCRdb holds only in-frame clones, not every one. In all, the sample yields about 77,000 clones. Sequenced input: PBMCs. The origin of this receptor is a man aged 50 or older in good health and CMV-seropositive. The chain is built from TRBV4-2 and TRBJ2-3, with TRBD2 identical over 10 bases. CDR3 in amino acids: CASSPPSGGNTQYF. The CDR3 nucleotides read TGTGCCAGCAGCCCACCTAGCGGGGGAAATACGCAGTATTTT.